This T cell receptor (beta chain) was identified during a study of vaccination and CD4 T cells after COVID-19. Study in general: Six men and four women formed the convalescents, two being Hispanic. Each of the control cultures got a CEFX pool, an HIV-1 Nef pool, or no peptide.

In its sample, this clonotype was seen a few times. As yet, its antigen is unknown. Germline V gene data show CDR1 as MNHEY and CDR2 as SVGEGT. Trimming cost V 6 bases and J 4 bases, with 12 bases left between them. The length of the CDR3 is 13 residues. Cultured CD4+ T-cell DNA underwent Oncomine TCR Beta short-read sequencing. TCRdb itself ran the PCR reads through MiXCR, one entry per CDR3 protein. Here the sample spans under 20,000 distinct CDR3 sequences, around 33% being singletons. Treatment given: roughly 10-day PBMC culture with coronavirus spike peptide pools or control peptides (ViraFEST assay).

The clonotype was recovered from a human donor with COVID-19. Material: cultured CD4+ T cells from blood. The rearrangement links TRBV6-2 or TRBV6-3 to TRBJ1-2; D may be TRBD1 (6 bases). The chain's CDR3 is CASRVDRTYGYTF. DNA of the CDR3: TGTGCCAGCAGGGTTGACAGGACCTATGGCTACACCTTC.